The T cell receptor beta chain described here comes from a study of response to subunit inactivated influenza vaccine. Study results and limitations: Authors suggested few new T cells are recruited by each seasonal influenza vaccination.

This clonotype was found many times. No antigen is known for it. V was shortened by 5 bases and J by 4 bases, with 11 bases between the two germline ends. The CDR3 is 13 residues long. One entry per CDR3 protein results from TCRdb running MiXCR on the RT-PCR reads. The table has roughly 710,000 distinct CDR3 sequences, 12% to 15% seen once; the top ten hold about 7.4%. The receptor comes from a man aged 50 to 60 who received an inactivated influenza vaccine. The specimen was PBMCs from blood, collected approximately 15 days before vaccination. The J gene is TRBJ1-1, the V gene TRBV12-3 or TRBV12-4; weak D call: TRBD1 (6 bases). The CDR3 protein is CASSQGMGTEAFF. CDR3 DNA sequence: TGTGCCAGCAGTCAGGGGATGGGCACTGAAGCTTTCTTT.